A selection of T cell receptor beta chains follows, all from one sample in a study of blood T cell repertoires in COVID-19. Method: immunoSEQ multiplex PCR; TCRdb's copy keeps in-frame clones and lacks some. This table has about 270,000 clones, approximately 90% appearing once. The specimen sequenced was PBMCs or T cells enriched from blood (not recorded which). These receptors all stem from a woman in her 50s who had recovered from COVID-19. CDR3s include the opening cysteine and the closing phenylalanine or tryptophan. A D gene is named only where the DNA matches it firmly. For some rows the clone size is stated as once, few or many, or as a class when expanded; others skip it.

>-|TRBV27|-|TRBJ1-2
TGTGCCAGCAGTTTATTAGGGGAGGATGGCTACACCTTC
CASSLLGEDGYTF
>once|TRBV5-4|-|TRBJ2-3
TGTGCCAGCCTAGACGGGGGGCTCAACACAGATACGCAGTATTTT
CASLDGGLNTDTQYF
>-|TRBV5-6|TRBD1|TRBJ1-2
TGTGCCAGCAGCAAACCCCCGGGACAGAGCAACTATGGCTACACCTTC
CASSKPPGQSNYGYTF
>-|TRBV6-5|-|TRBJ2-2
TGTGCCAGCAGTTACTCGGGGGGTTTCGGCACCGGGGAGCTGTTTTTT
CASSYSGGFGTGELFF
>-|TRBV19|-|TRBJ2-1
TGTGCCAGTAGTATAGAGGCACGGAGCTCCTACAATGAGCAGTTCTTC
CASSIEARSSYNEQFF
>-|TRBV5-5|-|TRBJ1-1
TGTGCCAGCAGCTTGGATCTGTTTTTCCACGTCGCAGGCGAAGCTTTCTTT
CASSLDLFFHVAGEAFF
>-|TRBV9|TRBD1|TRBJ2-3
TGTGCCAGCAGCGTTGGGGACAGGGGATTGAGAGATACGCAGTATTTT
CASSVGDRGLRDTQYF
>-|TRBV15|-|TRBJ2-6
TGTGCCACCAGCAGGGGGCCGAGCTCTGGGGCCAACGTCCTGACTTTC
CATSRGPSSGANVLTF
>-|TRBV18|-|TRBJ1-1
TGTGCCAGCTCAAGGTCTAGGGACTCGAGGGAAGCTTTCTTT
CASSRSRDSREAFF
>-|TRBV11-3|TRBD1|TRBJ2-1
TGTGCCAGCAGCTCGGGACAGACCAATGAGCAGTTCTTC
CASSSGQTNEQFF
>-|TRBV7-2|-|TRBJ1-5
TGTGCCAGCAGCCCCCAGGGGTTTAGCAATCAGCCCCAGCATTTT
CASSPQGFSNQPQHF
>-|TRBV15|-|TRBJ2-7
TGTGCCACCAGCAGAGCCGGGACAACCTACGAGCAGTACTTC
CATSRAGTTYEQYF
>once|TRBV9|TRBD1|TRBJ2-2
TGTGCCAGCAGCGTCAGTGAATTTGACAGGGGGCGTAGCACCGGGGAGCTGTTTTTT
CASSVSEFDRGRSTGELFF
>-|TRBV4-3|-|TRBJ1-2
TGCGCCAGCAGCCAAGACAACAGCAATATAAACTATGGCTACACCTTC
CASSQDNSNINYGYTF
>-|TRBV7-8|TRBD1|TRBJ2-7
TGTGCCAGCAGCTTCGCGGGACAGGGCTACGAGCAGTACTTC
CASSFAGQGYEQYF
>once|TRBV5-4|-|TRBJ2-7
TGTGCCAGCAGCCGGGAACAGTACCCCTACGAGCAGTACTTC
CASSREQYPYEQYF
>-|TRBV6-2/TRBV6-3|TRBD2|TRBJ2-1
TGTGCCAGCAGTTACAGGGGACTAGCTGATGAGCAGTTCTTC
CASSYRGLADEQFF
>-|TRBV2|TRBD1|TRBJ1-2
TGTGCCAGCAGCCCCTTGAGGGGGCCCATCTATGGCTACACCTTC
CASSPLRGPIYGYTF
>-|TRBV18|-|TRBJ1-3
TGTGCCAGCTCACCACCGACAGGTAGCTCTGGAAACACCATATATTTT
CASSPPTGSSGNTIYF
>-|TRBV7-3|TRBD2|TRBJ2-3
TGTGCCAGCAGCAAAGGACTAGCGGGAGACACAGATACGCAGTATTTT
CASSKGLAGDTDTQYF
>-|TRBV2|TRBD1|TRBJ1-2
TGTGCCAGCAGAGCCGGGACAGGTGGTTCCTATGGCTACACCTTC
CASRAGTGGSYGYTF
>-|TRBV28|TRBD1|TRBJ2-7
TGTGCCAGCAGCCTGGGACAGTTGGACGAGCAGTACTTC
CASSLGQLDEQYF
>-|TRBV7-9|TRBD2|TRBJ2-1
TGTGCCAGCAGCCATTCAGGGTTTGAGGGAGGGCTATCCAATGAGCAGTTCTTC
CASSHSGFEGGLSNEQFF
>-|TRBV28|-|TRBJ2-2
TGTGCCAGCAGAGAGGGGAACACCGGGGAGCTGTTTTTT
CASREGNTGELFF
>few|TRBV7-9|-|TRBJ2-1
TGTGCCAGCAGCCCTAGGGAGTACTCCTACAATGAGCAGTTCTTC
CASSPREYSYNEQFF
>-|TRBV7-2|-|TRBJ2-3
TGTGCCAGCAGCTTAAGGACGGGGTCCCCAGATACGCAGTATTTT
CASSLRTGSPDTQYF
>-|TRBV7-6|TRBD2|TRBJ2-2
TGTGCCAGCAGCCCCGGGTATGCGGGAGGATCCACCGGGGAGCTGTTTTTT
CASSPGYAGGSTGELFF
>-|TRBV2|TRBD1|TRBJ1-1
TGTGCCAGCAGTGGACAGGGGTACACTGAAGCTTTCTTT
CASSGQGYTEAFF
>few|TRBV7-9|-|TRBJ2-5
TGTGCCAGCAGCTTCAAAGAGACCCAGTACTTC
CASSFKETQYF
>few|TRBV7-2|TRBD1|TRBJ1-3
TGTGCCAGCAGCTTAAGAGGGGGCCACTCTGGAAACACCATATATTTT
CASSLRGGHSGNTIYF
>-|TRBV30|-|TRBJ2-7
TGTGCCTGGAGCGAGGACACACACTACGAGCAGTACTTC
CAWSEDTHYEQYF
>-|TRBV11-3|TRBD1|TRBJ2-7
TGTGCCAGCAGCCTCGGGACAGCCTACGAGCAGTACTTC
CASSLGTAYEQYF
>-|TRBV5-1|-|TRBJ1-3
TGCGCCAGCCGTAGGACACCGGGAAACACCATATATTTT
CASRRTPGNTIYF
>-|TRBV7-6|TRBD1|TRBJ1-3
TGTGCCAGCAGCTTAAGGTTGATTAGGACAGGGGCTGGAAACACCATATATTTT
CASSLRLIRTGAGNTIYF
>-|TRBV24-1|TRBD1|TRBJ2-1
TGTGCCACCAGTGATCCGGATCCCTCAGGGGGCTCCTACAATGAGCAGTTCTTC
CATSDPDPSGGSYNEQFF
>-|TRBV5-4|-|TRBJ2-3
TGTGCCAGCAGCGCTGGGACTGAAGATACGCAGTATTTT
CASSAGTEDTQYF
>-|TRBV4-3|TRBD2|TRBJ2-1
TGCGCCAGCACTCCAAGATTGGTGACTAGCGGAGAAAATGAGCAGTTCTTC
CASTPRLVTSGENEQFF
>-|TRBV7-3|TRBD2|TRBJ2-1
TGTGCCAGCAGCAAGGGACTAGCTAGGAATGAGCAGTTCTTC
CASSKGLARNEQFF
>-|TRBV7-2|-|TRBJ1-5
TGTGCCAGCAGCTTAGGTCCGAGCAATCAGCCCCAGCATTTT
CASSLGPSNQPQHF
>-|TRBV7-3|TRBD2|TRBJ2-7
TGTGCCAGCAGCTTATCGGGAGGGTCGCGTGAGCAGTACTTC
CASSLSGGSREQYF